A selection of T cell receptor beta chains follows, all from one sample in a study of OX40 agonist ivuxolimab in advanced cancers. Generated by immunoSEQ multiplex PCR, the TCRdb table keeps only in-frame clones and is missing some. This sample has roughly 79,000 clones, with about 89% found just once. The source was CD4+ or CD8+ T cells sorted from blood, collected in a trial of the OX40 agonist ivuxolimab. The receptors come from an adult with an advanced solid tumor such as melanoma, head and neck, liver or kidney cancer. Both conserved end residues are part of each CDR3. The order of the fields is J gene, V gene, CDR3 protein.

TRBJ2-2	TRBV7-2	CASRPAGLANTGELFF
TRBJ1-1	TRBV19	CASTLPVGLNTEAFF
TRBJ2-5	TRBV5-1	CASSGDPMRETQYF
TRBJ1-2	TRBV6-5	CASSVNGYTF
TRBJ1-5	TRBV27	CASSSYQGGSNQPQHF
TRBJ2-7	TRBV11-2	CASSLGPSGQYF
TRBJ2-7	TRBV30	CAWNWGPGGGEQYF
TRBJ2-6	TRBV19	CASEGFAGANVLTF
TRBJ1-3	TRBV7-9	CASSPGPGQYSGNTIYF
TRBJ2-4	TRBV30	CAWSVPPGGRLAGRTGAKNIQYF
TRBJ2-7	TRBV28	CASSLTRLTSYEQYF
TRBJ1-6	TRBV10-3	CANGPQEGSPLHF
TRBJ2-2	TRBV5-1	CASSPPTSGTNTGELFF
TRBJ2-1	TRBV5-1	CASSWGQGTPGEQFF
TRBJ1-2	TRBV10-3	CAISEEGGNYGYTF
TRBJ2-2	TRBV28	CASRTFGSSPFF
TRBJ2-7	TRBV10-3	CAISDLSTVREQYF
TRBJ2-1	TRBV6-1	CASTTRTPGGEQFF
TRBJ2-5	TRBV7-9	CASSPYAGAGRETQYF
TRBJ2-1	TRBV5-4	CAIHRGPVSNEQFF
TRBJ2-1	TRBV7-3	CASSPHLSGRPGNEQFF
TRBJ2-6	TRBV5-1	CASSLSVSGANVLTF
TRBJ2-1	TRBV7-9	CASSIAGGVAGEQFF
TRBJ2-5	TRBV19	CASSRRASVLMETQYF
TRBJ2-3	TRBV19	CASSMTSGSPTDTQYF
TRBJ2-7	TRBV5-1	CASSLYGREQYF
TRBJ2-3	TRBV28	CATKKTGLDTQYF
TRBJ2-1	TRBV10-3	CAISDRSNNEQFF
TRBJ2-7	TRBV19	CASSWDRACYEQYF
TRBJ1-3	TRBV6-5	CASSFGTPSSGNTIYF
TRBJ2-6	TRBV7-6	CASSLEGSSGANVLTF